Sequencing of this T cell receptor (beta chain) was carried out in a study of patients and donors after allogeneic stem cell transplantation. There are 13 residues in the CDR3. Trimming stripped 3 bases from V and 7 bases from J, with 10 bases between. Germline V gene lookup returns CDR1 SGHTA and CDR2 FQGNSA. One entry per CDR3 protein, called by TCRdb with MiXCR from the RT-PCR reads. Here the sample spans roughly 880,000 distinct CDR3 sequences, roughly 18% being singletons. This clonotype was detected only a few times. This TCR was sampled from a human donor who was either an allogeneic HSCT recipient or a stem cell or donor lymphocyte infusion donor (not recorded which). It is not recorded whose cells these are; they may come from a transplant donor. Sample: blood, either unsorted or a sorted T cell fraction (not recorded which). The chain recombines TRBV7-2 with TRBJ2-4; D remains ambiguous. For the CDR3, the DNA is TGTGCCAGCAGCTTGGGCAGGATCAACATTCAGTACTTC. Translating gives CASSLGRINIQYF. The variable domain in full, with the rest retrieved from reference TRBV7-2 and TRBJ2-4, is GAGVSQSPSNKVTEKGKDVELRCDPISGHTALYWYRQSLGQGLEFLIYFQGNSAPDKSGLPSDRFSAERTGGSVSTLTIQRTQQEDSAVYLCASSLGRINIQYFGAGTRLSVL.